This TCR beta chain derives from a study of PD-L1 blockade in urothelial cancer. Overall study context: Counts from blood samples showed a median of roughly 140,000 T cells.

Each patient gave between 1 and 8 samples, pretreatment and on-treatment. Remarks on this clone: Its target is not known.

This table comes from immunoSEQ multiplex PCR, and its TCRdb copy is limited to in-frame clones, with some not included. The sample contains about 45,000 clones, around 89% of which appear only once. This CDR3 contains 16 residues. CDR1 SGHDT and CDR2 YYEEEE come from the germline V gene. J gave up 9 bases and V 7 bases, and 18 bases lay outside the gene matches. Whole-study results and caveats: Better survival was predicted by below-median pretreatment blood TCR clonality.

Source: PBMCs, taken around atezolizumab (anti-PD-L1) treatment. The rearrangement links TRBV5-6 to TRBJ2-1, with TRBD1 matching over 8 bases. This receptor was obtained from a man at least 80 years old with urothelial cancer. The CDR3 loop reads CASADIGQGPVPEQFF. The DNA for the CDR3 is TGTGCCAGCGCTGACATCGGACAGGGACCTGTTCCTGAGCAGTTCTTC. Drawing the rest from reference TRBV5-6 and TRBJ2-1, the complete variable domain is DAGVTQSPTHLIKTRGQQVTLRCSPKSGHDTVSWYQQALGQGPQFIFQYYEEEERQRGNFPDRFSGHQFPNYSSELNVNALLLGDSALYLCASADIGQGPVPEQFFGPGTRLTVL.